A selection of T cell receptor beta chains follows, all from one sample in a study of CD8 T cells in ankylosing spondylitis. TCRdb reprocessed the 5' RACE reads via MiXCR and lists one record per CDR3 protein. The sample shows 250,000 to 350,000 distinct CDR3 sequences, about 20% of them seen only once. The sequenced sample consisted of blood, either unsorted or a sorted T cell fraction (not recorded which). The source of these receptors is a male donor with ankylosing spondylitis or in good health (not recorded which). Each CDR3 is given with its conserved first and last residue. The D gene is left open where the match is weak. Rows may omit the clone size; those that give it use once, few, many or a size class.

many	TRBV29-1	TRBJ2-5	TRBD2	CSVALAGGETQYF	TGCAGCGTTGCCCTAGCGGGAGGAGAGACCCAGTACTTC
few	TRBV20-1	TRBJ2-3	NA	CSARMGSTARGDTQYF	TGCAGTGCTAGAATGGGATCCACGGCGAGGGGGGATACGCAGTATTTT
many	TRBV20-1	TRBJ2-5	NA	CSAFSGGETQYF	TGCAGTGCTTTTAGTGGCGGAGAGACCCAGTACTTC
NA	TRBV6-1	TRBJ2-5	TRBD1	CASRPRDRGRETQYF	TGTGCCAGCAGGCCCCGGGACAGGGGCCGAGAGACCCAGTACTTC
NA	TRBV10-3	TRBJ2-3	TRBD2	CAISGTSGRDTQYF	TGTGCCATCAGTGGGACTAGCGGGAGGGATACGCAGTATTTT
NA	TRBV2	TRBJ2-2	TRBD1	CASREDRGRTGELFF	TGTGCCAGCAGGGAAGACAGGGGAAGGACCGGGGAGCTGTTTTTT
many	TRBV20-1	TRBJ1-5	NA	CSASSLRGSSNQPQHF	TGCAGTGCTAGCTCCTTGCGGGGATCGAGCAATCAGCCCCAGCATTTT
NA	TRBV6-2/TRBV6-3	TRBJ2-3	NA	CASSYSNPGSTDTQYF	TGTGCCAGCAGTTACTCGAACCCCGGAAGCACAGATACGCAGTATTTT
many	TRBV11-3	TRBJ2-1	TRBD1	CASSLGVQGAYEQFF	TGTGCCAGCAGCTTAGGAGTACAGGGGGCCTATGAGCAGTTCTTC
NA	TRBV20-1	TRBJ1-5	NA	CSARWGAYSNQPQHF	TGCAGTGCTAGATGGGGAGCTTATAGCAATCAGCCCCAGCATTTT
few	TRBV20-1	TRBJ2-3	TRBD1	CSAGDRGQTDTQYF	TGCAGTGCAGGGGACAGGGGGCAAACAGATACGCAGTATTTT
few	TRBV5-1	TRBJ2-1	TRBD1	CASTIGTDYNEQFF	TGCGCCAGCACCATCGGGACAGATTACAATGAGCAGTTCTTC
NA	TRBV2	TRBJ2-2	NA	CANSEGPLGTGELFF	TGTGCCAACAGTGAGGGTCCTTTGGGGACCGGGGAGCTGTTTTTT
many	TRBV7-8	TRBJ1-1	NA	CASSFYSMNTEAFF	TGTGCCAGCAGCTTTTATTCAATGAACACTGAAGCTTTCTTT
many	TRBV29-1	TRBJ2-1	NA	CSVKGGVRYNEQFF	TGCAGCGTGAAAGGGGGAGTAAGGTACAATGAGCAGTTCTTC
many	TRBV20-1	TRBJ2-3	NA	CSAKAGGGTDTQYF	TGCAGTGCTAAGGCAGGGGGGGGAACAGATACGCAGTATTTT
few	TRBV20-1	TRBJ2-2	NA	CSARDRGRDWRVTGELFF	TGCAGTGCTAGAGATAGGGGGAGGGACTGGCGAGTCACCGGGGAGCTGTTTTTT
NA	TRBV29-1	TRBJ1-1	NA	CSVSLTGGKAFF	TGCAGCGTTAGTTTGACAGGAGGAAAAGCTTTCTTT
NA	TRBV7-9	TRBJ2-3	NA	CASSARDTRTDTQYF	TGTGCCAGCAGCGCCCGGGACACCCGCACAGATACGCAGTATTTT
few	TRBV20-1	TRBJ2-3	NA	CSASRPSTDTQYF	TGCAGTGCTAGTAGGCCAAGCACAGATACGCAGTATTTT
NA	TRBV11-2	TRBJ1-5	NA	CASSSPTVVLGSNQPQHF	TGTGCCAGCAGCTCCCCGACAGTGGTCCTTGGTAGCAATCAGCCCCAGCATTTT
few	TRBV21-1	TRBJ2-3	NA	CASGRGHVGADTQYF	TGTGCCAGCGGACGGGGACACGTTGGGGCAGATACGCAGTATTTT
NA	TRBV6-1	TRBJ2-2	TRBD2	CASRTTSGGYSTGELFF	TGTGCCAGCAGGACTACTAGCGGGGGGTATAGCACCGGGGAGCTGTTTTTT
few	TRBV2	TRBJ1-2	NA	CASSPDTNYGYTF	TGTGCCAGCAGCCCCGACACTAACTATGGCTACACCTTC
NA	TRBV4-1	TRBJ2-1	NA	CASSQAVVSYNEQFF	TGCGCCAGCAGCCAAGCAGTTGTCTCCTACAATGAGCAGTTCTTC
few	TRBV6-5	TRBJ1-1	TRBD1	CASSSTGDYTEAFF	TGTGCCAGCAGTTCGACAGGGGATTACACTGAAGCTTTCTTT
NA	TRBV12-3/TRBV12-4	TRBJ1-6	NA	CASSLATRVTSPLHF	TGTGCCAGCAGTTTAGCGACCAGGGTTACTTCACCCCTCCACTTT
NA	TRBV10-3	TRBJ1-2	TRBD1	CAISELTGFYGYTF	TGTGCCATCAGTGAGTTGACAGGGTTCTATGGCTACACCTTC
many	TRBV10-3	TRBJ1-3	NA	CAGREGSGNTIYF	TGTGCGGGCAGGGAGGGCTCTGGAAACACCATATATTTT
NA	TRBV18	TRBJ1-1	TRBD1	CASSPQSGGNTEAFF	TGTGCCAGCTCACCACAGTCAGGGGGTAACACTGAAGCTTTCTTT
few	TRBV12-3/TRBV12-4	TRBJ1-1	NA	CASSFTAGDSEAFF	TGTGCCAGCAGTTTTACGGCAGGGGATTCTGAAGCTTTCTTT
NA	TRBV2	TRBJ2-3	NA	CASSEDVSGTDTQYF	TGTGCCAGCAGTGAAGACGTATCGGGGACAGATACGCAGTATTTT
many	TRBV12-3/TRBV12-4	TRBJ1-2	NA	CASSPPSRGYGYTF	TGTGCCAGCAGCCCCCCGAGCAGGGGTTATGGCTACACCTTC
many	TRBV5-1	TRBJ2-1	TRBD1	CASTEGTGSYNEQFF	TGCGCCAGCACCGAAGGGACAGGAAGCTACAATGAGCAGTTCTTC
few	TRBV5-1	TRBJ2-1	NA	CASSFAQLTGNEQFF	TGCGCCAGCAGCTTTGCGCAACTTACGGGCAATGAGCAGTTCTTC
NA	TRBV24-1	TRBJ2-1	TRBD2	CATSDRGGSYNEQFF	TGTGCCACCAGTGATCGGGGGGGCTCCTACAATGAGCAGTTCTTC
NA	TRBV12-3/TRBV12-4	TRBJ1-1	NA	CASSFGVRTGNGTEAFF	TGTGCCAGCAGTTTTGGGGTTCGAACAGGCAATGGCACTGAAGCTTTCTTT
NA	TRBV5-1	TRBJ2-1	NA	CASSLVTGSSYNEQFF	TGCGCCAGCAGCTTGGTTACGGGGAGCTCCTACAATGAGCAGTTCTTC
few	TRBV4-2	TRBJ2-5	TRBD1	CASSQGSGGETQYF	TGTGCCAGCAGCCAAGGGTCAGGGGGAGAGACCCAGTACTTC
NA	TRBV10-3	TRBJ2-2	TRBD2	CAISNSGRNTGELFF	TGTGCCATCAGTAATAGCGGGAGAAACACCGGGGAGCTGTTTTTT
NA	TRBV1	TRBJ2-5	NA	CTSSQTSGSGETQYF	TGCACCAGCAGCCAGACTAGCGGGAGTGGAGAGACCCAGTACTTC
NA	TRBV29-1	TRBJ1-2	TRBD1	CSAMGQYRSGYTF	TGCAGCGCCATGGGACAGTATCGTAGCGGCTACACCTTC
few	TRBV18	TRBJ1-1	NA	CASSPTWTANTEAFF	TGTGCCAGCTCACCCACGTGGACAGCTAACACTGAAGCTTTCTTT
few	TRBV20-1	TRBJ1-1	NA	CSAYRGEGAFF	TGCAGTGCTTACCGCGGGGAAGGAGCTTTCTTT